The clone carrying this TCR beta chain was detected many times. Its antigen is unidentified. The entry originates in a study of T cells in Graves' hyperthyroidism and ophthalmopathy. Study-level background: It was at initial diagnosis, before any treatment, that peripheral blood was collected.

Germline CDR1 and CDR2: SGHAT and FQDESV (reference sequence). The CDR3 totals 17 residues. The germline V and J ends were trimmed by 1 base and 2 bases, with 18 bases remaining between them. Using RNA transcripts as the source, TCR beta CDR3 regions were amplified. The HTBI primer set was used in a first-round RT-PCR of the TCR CDR3. TCRdb used MiXCR to reprocess the multiplex PCR reads, holding one entry per CDR3 protein. Of 270,000 or so distinct CDR3 sequences in the sample, about 25% were seen once. Study-level findings and limits: Ophthalmopathy cases were set apart from stable hyperthyroidism by a 13 V-J model. Appearing also in blood were most of the thyroid clonotypes expanded above 0.001.

Input material: blood. The chain joins TRBV11-1 to TRBJ2-7, with D possibly being TRBD1 or TRBD2 (5 bases each). This receptor was obtained from a man aged 35-49 years with Graves' hyperthyroidism that later progressed to Graves' ophthalmopathy. The DNA of the CDR3 is TGTGCCAGCAGCTTAGGGCCGGGGCCAATCAGGGCCTACGAGCAGTACTTC. Amino acids: CASSLGPGPIRAYEQYF.